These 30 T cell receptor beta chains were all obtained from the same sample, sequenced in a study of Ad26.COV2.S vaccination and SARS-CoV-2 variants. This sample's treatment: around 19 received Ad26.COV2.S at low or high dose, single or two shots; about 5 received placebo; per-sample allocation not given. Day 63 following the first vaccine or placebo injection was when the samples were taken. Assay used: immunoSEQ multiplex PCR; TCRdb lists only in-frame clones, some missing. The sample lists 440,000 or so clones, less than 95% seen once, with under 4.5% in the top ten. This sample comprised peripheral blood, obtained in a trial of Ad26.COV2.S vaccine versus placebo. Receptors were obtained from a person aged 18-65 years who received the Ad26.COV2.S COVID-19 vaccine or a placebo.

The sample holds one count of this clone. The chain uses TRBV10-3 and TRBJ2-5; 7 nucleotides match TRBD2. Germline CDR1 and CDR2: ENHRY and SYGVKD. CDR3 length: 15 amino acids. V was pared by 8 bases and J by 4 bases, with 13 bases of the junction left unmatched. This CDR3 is CAISVREGPRETQYF. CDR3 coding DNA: TGTGCCATCTCGGTAAGGGAGGGCCCGAGAGAGACCCAGTACTTC.

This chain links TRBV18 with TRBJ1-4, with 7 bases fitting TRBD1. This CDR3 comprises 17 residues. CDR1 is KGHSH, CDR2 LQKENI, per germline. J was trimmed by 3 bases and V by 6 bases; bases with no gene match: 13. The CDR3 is CASSPGRGREANEKLFF. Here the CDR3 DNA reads TGTGCCAGCTCGCCTGGAAGGGGGCGGGAAGCTAATGAAAAACTGTTTTTT.

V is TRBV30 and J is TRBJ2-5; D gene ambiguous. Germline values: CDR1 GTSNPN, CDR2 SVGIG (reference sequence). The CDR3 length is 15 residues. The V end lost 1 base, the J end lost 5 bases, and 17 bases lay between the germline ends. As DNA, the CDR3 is TGTGCCTGGAGTGCCTACGAGGTCACAGCGGAGACCCAGTACTTC. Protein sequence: CAWSAYEVTAETQYF.

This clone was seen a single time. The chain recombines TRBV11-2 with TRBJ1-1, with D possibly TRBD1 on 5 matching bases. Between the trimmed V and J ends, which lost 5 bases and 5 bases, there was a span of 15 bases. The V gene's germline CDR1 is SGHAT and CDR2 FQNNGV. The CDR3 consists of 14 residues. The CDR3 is CASSTGTGGTEAFF. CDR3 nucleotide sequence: TGTGCCAGCAGCACCGGGACGGGCGGAACTGAAGCTTTCTTT.

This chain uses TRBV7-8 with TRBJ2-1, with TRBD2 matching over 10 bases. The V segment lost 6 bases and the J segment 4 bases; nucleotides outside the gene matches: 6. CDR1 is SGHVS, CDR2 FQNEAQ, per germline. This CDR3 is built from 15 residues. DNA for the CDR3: TGTGCCAGCAGACTTACTAGCGGGATTTACAATGAGCAGTTCTTC. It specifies CASRLTSGIYNEQFF.

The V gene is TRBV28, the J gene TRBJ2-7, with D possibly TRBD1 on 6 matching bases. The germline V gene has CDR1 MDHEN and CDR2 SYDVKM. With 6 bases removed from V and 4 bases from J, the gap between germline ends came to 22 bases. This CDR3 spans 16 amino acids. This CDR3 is CASRFFVPGHGYEQYF. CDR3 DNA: TGTGCCAGCAGATTCTTTGTGCCGGGACACGGTTACGAGCAGTACTTC. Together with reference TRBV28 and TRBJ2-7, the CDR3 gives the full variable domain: DVKVTQSSRYLVKRTGEKVFLECVQDMDHENMFWYRQDPGLGLRLIYFSYDVKMKEKGDIPEGYSVSREKKERFSLILESASTNQTSMYLCASRFFVPGHGYEQYFGPGTRLTVT.

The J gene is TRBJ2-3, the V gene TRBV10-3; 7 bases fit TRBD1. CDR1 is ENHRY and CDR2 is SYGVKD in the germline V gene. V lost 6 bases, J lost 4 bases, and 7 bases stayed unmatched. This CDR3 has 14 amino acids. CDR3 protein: CAISDRVGADTQYF. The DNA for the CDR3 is TGTGCCATCAGCGACAGGGTCGGCGCAGATACGCAGTATTTT.

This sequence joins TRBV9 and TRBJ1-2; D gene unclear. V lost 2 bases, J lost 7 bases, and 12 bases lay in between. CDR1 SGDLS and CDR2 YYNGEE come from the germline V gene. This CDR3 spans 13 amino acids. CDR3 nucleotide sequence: TGTGCCAGCAGCGTCGGTTCAGGTGGTGGCTACACCTTC. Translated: CASSVGSGGGYTF.

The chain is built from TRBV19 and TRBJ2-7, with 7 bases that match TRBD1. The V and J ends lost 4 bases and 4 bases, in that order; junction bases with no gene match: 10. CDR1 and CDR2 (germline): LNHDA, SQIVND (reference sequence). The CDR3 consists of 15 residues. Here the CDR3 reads CASSSPGQAKYEQYF. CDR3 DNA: TGTGCCAGTAGTAGTCCCGGACAGGCCAAATACGAGCAGTACTTC.

The CDR3 here is CASRAGVSYEQYF. The CDR3 nucleotides read TGTGCCAGCAGAGCCGGGGTATCCTACGAGCAGTACTTC. The chain is built from TRBV13 and TRBJ2-7; tentative D call: TRBD2 (5 bases). The CDR3 covers 13 residues. Germline V CDR1 and CDR2: PRHDT, FYEKMQ (reference sequence). The germline V and J ends were trimmed by 6 bases and 1 base, with 10 bases remaining between them. The full variable domain, its missing parts supplied by reference TRBV13 and TRBJ2-7, is AAGVIQSPRHLIKEKRETATLKCYPIPRHDTVYWYQQGPGQDPQFLISFYEKMQSDKGSIPDRFSAQQFSDYHSELNMSSLELGDSALYFCASRAGVSYEQYFGPGTRLTVT.

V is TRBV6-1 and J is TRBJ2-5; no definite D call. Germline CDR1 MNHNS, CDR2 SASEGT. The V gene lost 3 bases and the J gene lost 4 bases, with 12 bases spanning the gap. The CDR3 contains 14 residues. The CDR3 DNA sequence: TGTGCCAGCAGTGAGGGTCCCCGCGGAGAGACCCAGTACTTC. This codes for CASSEGPRGETQYF.

Here the CDR3 DNA reads TGTGCCATCAGGGCCCGAGCAGACACTGAAGCTTTCTTT. Translation: CAIRARADTEAFF. This chain uses TRBV10-3 with TRBJ1-1; the D is unclear. Per the germline V gene, CDR1 is ENHRY and CDR2 is SYGVKD. The CDR3 consists of 13 residues. Trimming left V 6 bases short and J 3 bases short, with 11 bases between.

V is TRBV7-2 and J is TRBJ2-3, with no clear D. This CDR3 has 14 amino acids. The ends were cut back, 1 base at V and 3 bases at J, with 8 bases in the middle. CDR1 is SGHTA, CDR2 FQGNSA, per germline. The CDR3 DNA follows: TGTGCCAGCAGCTTAGGACACCATACAGATACGCAGTATTTT. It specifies CASSLGHHTDTQYF.

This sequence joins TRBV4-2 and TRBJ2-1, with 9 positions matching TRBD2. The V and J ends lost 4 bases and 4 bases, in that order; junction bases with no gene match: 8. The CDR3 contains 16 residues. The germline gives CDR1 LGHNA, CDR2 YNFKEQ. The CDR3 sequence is CASSPPPSGAYNEQFF. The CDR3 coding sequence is TGTGCCAGCAGCCCCCCTCCTAGCGGGGCATACAATGAGCAGTTCTTC.

The CDR3 here is CASSWSGEQFF. CDR3 coding DNA: TGTGCCAGCAGCTGGTCAGGTGAGCAGTTCTTC. This rearrangement joins TRBV7-9 to TRBJ2-1; unclear D gene. Germline assignment: CDR1 SEHNR and CDR2 FQNEAQ (reference sequence). With 4 bases removed from V and 9 bases from J, the gap between germline ends came to 7 bases. The CDR3 loop spans 11 amino acids.

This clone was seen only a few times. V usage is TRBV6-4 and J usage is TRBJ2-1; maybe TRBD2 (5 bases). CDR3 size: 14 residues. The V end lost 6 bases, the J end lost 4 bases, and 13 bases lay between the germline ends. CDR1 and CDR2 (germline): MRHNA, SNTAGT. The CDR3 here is CASSLGAEYNEQFF. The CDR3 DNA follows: TGTGCCAGCAGCTTAGGAGCGGAGTACAATGAGCAGTTCTTC.

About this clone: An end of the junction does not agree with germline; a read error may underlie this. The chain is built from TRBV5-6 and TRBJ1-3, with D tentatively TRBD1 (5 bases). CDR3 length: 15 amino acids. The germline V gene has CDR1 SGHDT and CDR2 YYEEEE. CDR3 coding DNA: TGTGCCAGCAGCTTGGCCCCGACTACAGGCCAGAGGGAATCGTTT. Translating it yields CASSLAPTTGQRESF.

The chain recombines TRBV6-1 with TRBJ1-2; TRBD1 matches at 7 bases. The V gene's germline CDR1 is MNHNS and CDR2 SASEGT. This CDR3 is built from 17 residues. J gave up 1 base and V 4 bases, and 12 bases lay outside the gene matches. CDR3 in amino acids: CASSADRSPGDNYGYTF. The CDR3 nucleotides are TGTGCCAGCAGTGCGGACAGGAGCCCTGGGGATAACTATGGCTACACCTTC.

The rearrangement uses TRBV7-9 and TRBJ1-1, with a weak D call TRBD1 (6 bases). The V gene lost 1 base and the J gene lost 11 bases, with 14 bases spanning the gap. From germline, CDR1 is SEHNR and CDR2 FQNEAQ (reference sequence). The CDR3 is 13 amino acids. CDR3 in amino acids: CASSLEGGPRAFF. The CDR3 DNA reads TGTGCCAGCAGCTTAGAAGGGGGGCCTCGGGCTTTCTTT.

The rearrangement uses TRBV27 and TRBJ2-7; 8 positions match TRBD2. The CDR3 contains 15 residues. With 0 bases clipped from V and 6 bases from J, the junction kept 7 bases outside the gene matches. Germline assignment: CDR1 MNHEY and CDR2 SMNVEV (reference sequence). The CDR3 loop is CASSLSAGAPTEQYF. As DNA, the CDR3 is TGTGCCAGCAGTTTATCAGCGGGAGCTCCTACCGAGCAGTACTTC.

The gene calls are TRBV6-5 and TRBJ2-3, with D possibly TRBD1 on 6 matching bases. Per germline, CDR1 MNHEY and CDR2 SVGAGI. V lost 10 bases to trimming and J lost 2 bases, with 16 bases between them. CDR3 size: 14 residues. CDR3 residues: CAISRTDLTDTQYF. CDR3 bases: TGTGCCATCTCGAGGACAGATCTCACAGATACGCAGTATTTT.

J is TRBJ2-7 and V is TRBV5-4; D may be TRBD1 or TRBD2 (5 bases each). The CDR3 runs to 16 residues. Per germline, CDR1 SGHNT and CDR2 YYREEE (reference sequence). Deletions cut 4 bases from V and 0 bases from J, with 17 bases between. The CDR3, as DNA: TGTGCCAGCAGCCGCGAGCCGCTGGGACCCTCCTACGAGCAGTACTTC. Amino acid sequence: CASSREPLGPSYEQYF.

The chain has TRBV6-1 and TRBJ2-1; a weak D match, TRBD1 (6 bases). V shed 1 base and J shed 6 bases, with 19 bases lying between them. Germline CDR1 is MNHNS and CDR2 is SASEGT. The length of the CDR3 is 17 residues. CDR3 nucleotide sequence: TGTGCCAGCAGTGAAGATGGGTGGGGGCTAGCCGTCAATGAGCAGTTCTTC. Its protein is CASSEDGWGLAVNEQFF.

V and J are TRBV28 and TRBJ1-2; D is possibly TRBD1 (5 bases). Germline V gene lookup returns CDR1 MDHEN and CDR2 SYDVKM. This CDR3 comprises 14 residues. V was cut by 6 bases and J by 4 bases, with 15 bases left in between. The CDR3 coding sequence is TGTGCCAGCAGCCTGGGGGGGGTAACCTATGGCTACACCTTC. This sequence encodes CASSLGGVTYGYTF.

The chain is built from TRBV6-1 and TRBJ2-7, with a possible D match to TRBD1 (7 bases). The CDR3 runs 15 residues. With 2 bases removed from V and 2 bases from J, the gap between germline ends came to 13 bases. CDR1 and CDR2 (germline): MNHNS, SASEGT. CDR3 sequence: CASSERPGGTYEQYF. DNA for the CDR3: TGTGCCAGCAGTGAACGGCCAGGGGGGACCTACGAGCAGTACTTC.

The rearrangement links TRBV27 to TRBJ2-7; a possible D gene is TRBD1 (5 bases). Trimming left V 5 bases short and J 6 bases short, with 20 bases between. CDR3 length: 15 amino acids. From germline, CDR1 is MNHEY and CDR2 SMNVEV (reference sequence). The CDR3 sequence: CASSPGSIPPGEQYF. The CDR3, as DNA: TGTGCCAGCAGTCCAGGGTCCATCCCGCCTGGCGAGCAGTACTTC.

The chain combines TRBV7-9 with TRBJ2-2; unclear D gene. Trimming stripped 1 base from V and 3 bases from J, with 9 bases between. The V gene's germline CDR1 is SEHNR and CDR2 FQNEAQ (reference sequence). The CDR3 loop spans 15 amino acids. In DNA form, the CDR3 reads TGTGCCAGCAGCTTAGGCTACCCGGACACCGGGGAGCTGTTTTTT. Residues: CASSLGYPDTGELFF.

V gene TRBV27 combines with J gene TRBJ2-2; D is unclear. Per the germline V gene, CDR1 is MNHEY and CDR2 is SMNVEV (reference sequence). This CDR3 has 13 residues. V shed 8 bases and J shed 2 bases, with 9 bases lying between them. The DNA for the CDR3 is TGTGCCAGCCGCAATACTAACACCGGGGAGCTGTTTTTT. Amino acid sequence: CASRNTNTGELFF.

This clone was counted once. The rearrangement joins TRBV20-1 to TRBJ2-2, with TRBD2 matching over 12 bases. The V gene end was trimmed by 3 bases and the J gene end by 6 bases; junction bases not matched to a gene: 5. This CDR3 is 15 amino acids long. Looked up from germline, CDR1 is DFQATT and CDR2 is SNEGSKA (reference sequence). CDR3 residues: CSASRASGRAGELFF. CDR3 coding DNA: TGCAGTGCTAGTCGGGCTAGCGGGAGGGCCGGGGAGCTGTTTTTT.

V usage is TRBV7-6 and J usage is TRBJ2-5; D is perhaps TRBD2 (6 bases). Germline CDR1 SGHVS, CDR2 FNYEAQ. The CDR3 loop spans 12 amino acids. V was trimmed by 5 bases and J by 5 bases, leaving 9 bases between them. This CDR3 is CASSNRGETQYF. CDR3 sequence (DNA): TGTGCCAGCAGCAACCGGGGGGAGACCCAGTACTTC.